Given below is one T cell receptor beta chain in context. The antigen it recognizes is unknown. Per-nucleotide qualities are absent, and no much larger clonotype sits a single base away. Taken from cysteine to phenylalanine, the CDR3 has 13 residues. Only CDR3 DNA remains: 39 bases, in frame from the first base. As encoded in the germline V gene (reference sequence), CDR1 is SEHNR while CDR2 is FQNEAQ. V gives up 1 base and J gives up 6 bases, and the segment between their germline ends measures 6 bases. Using the deep immunoSEQ assay, TCR CDR3 regions were amplified from genomic DNA by multiplex PCR. Extracted genomic DNA from each cell subset was distributed evenly across all wells of several immunoSEQ 96-well plates, and each plate was treated as a replicate. For unsorted PBMC, each replicate PCR was loaded with approximately 330 ng genomic DNA, equivalent to 25,000 to 35,000 T cell genomes. Ten immunoSEQ deep assay plates were used to sequence the unsorted PBMC genomic DNA. Purified libraries were quantified with a Qubit 3.0 fluorometer, sized on a Bioanalyzer 2100, and re-quantified with the KAPA Library Quantification kit. Each immunoSEQ 96-well plate was sequenced on its own single-read 150-cycle Illumina NextSeq 550 flow cell. Processing in the source paper ran as follows. Because only junctional sequences without quality scores were contained in the immunoSEQ output, filtering matching that applied to full-length reads could not be performed. Sequences were annotated with PyIR, a Python wrapper for IgBLAST v1.9, and V/J genes and CDR3 were assigned using IMGT germline references. Reads were filtered out if the reads had weak V/J assignments (E-value above 1e-6), no CDR3, stop codons, out-of-frame junctions, or ambiguous translated residues. V3J clonotypes were defined by identical inferred V gene, J gene, and CDR3 amino acid sequence. Percentage overlap between repertoires was calculated by dividing the number of shared unique clonotypes by the size of the smaller repertoire. Richness of each repertoire was evaluated using RTK rarefaction, the Chao1 estimator, and Recon v2.1 estimates of unobserved clonotypes. The source is immuneACCESS, and TCRdb retained only in-frame sequences with V and J called. Part of the clones is not carried over; for the studies checked, unresolved V genes explain less than half of this, and the remainder is unexplained. V and J calls and clone size are those listed in that table; D and trimming were worked out from the DNA. This sample is represented by roughly 490,000 clones; less than 80% of them were singletons. The biggest ten clones account for approximately 13% of the sample.

The donors were healthy, HIV-negative adults with no recently reported acute infections or vaccinations. Every donor was a Caucasian adult residing in Nashville, Tennessee, USA. In the unsorted samples, approximately 82 million PBMCs were counted, and genomic DNA was extracted using the QIAamp DNA Blood Mini kit. Blood was obtained by leukapheresis, after which PBMCs were separated by Ficoll-Histopaque density gradient centrifugation and cryopreserved in liquid nitrogen vapor phase. This sample is drawn from a study of shared clonotypes between healthy human individuals (dated by TCRdb to 2019 to 2021). Concerning the study at large: Three men and a couple of women, aged 18 to 49 years, made up the cohort. The study deeply sequenced blood TCR repertoires of about five healthy adults to estimate repertoire size and the extent of clonotype sharing between individuals. To increase sequencing depth and limit assay-specific biases, TCR repertoire library preparation and sequencing were carried out by different laboratories using diverse techniques. Between about 0.9 and 10 billion PBMCs per donor were obtained by leukapheresis. General conclusions and limits of the study: Pairwise subsampling led to the expectation that sequencing depth would affect the degree of clonotype sharing among donors. Sampling was limited to blood, and TCR repertoires in tissue likely differ from TCR repertoires in blood. Because the study included only a small number of donors, the genetic and exposure-history diversity represented was limited.

The material sequenced was PBMCs. This receptor was taken from a woman between 40 and 55 years old in good health. Some clones in this sample may be carry-over from other donors' samples. The chain was built from TRBV7-9 and TRBJ2-2; the D gene remains uncertain. CDR3 sequence: CASSLEPAGELFF. The nucleotide sequence reads TGTGCCAGCAGCTTAGAGCCGGCCGGGGAGCTGTTTTTT.